The sample holds a few counts of the clone carrying this T cell receptor (beta chain). Its antigen is as yet unknown. Here the gene names and germline are mouse. From the germline J gene comes the end of the CDR3, since the read stops 1 residue before it. Time point reported: mouse harvest day 14 after allogeneic transplant. Each mouse received 10^7 T-cell-depleted marrow cells plus 10^6 splenic CD5+ T cells by tail vein. Mice had MHC-mismatched B6 into BALB/c GVHD, sampled day 7 or 14. The data were taken from a study of tissue T cells after allogeneic stem cell transplantation. Clones were sequenced by immunoSEQ multiplex PCR, and TCRdb holds only the in-frame ones, with some missing. Among some 3,500 clones listed, approximately 45% were seen once. V lost 2 bases to trimming and J lost 0 bases; unmatched junction nucleotides: 4. The CDR3 totals 16 residues. In germline, CDR1 is NSHNY, CDR2 SYGAGN.

Study results and limitations: Tissue-detected TCR repertoire was only partly captured by blood and spleen T cells. Motif-based clustering found tissue-specific repertoire signatures shared across patients, though few clones were shared. Sampling depth was limited, and the cohort was small and clinically varied.

The rearrangement links TRBV13-1 to TRBJ2-4, with 9 bases matching TRBD2. The TCR was taken from a female BALB/c mouse given C57BL/6 T cells with graft-versus-host disease after an allogeneic hematopoietic cell transplant. The source material was gut tissue. The CDR3 DNA, read in part, is TGTGCCAGCAGTGAGGACTGGGGCGCAAGTCAAAACACCTTGTAC. It encodes CASSEDWGASQNTLY. The full CDR3 protein is CASSEDWGASQNTLYF.